One sample yielded the 29 T cell receptor beta chains listed below, sequenced in a study of post-analysis software for immune sequencing data. Study-wide findings and caveats: Among five TRBV segments more frequent in patients than controls were TRBV5-6, TRBV5-1 and TRBV20-1.

Libraries were made from TCR beta cDNA, and they carried unique molecular identifiers. MiXCR was run by TCRdb on the PCR reads, yielding one entry per CDR3 protein. Seen here are 700,000 to 800,000 distinct CDR3 sequences, roughly 27% observed once, and the top ten hold about 0.5%. No antigen is known for these receptors. The sequencing sample was made of blood. The source is a girl aged 10 to 17 with multiple sclerosis.

This clonotype was found once. The chain combines TRBV5-1 with TRBJ2-3; possibly TRBD2 for D (5 bases). Trimming removed 3 bases at V and 3 bases at J, with 11 bases between. CDR1 and CDR2 (germline): SGHRS, YFSETQ. The CDR3 runs to 14 residues. CDR3 coding DNA: TGCGCCAGCAGCTGGGGTAGCGATACAGATACGCAGTATTTT. Translated: CASSWGSDTDTQYF.

The chain uses TRBV5-1 and TRBJ1-2; 8 bases map to TRBD1. This CDR3 is built from 14 residues. The J segment lost 4 bases and the V segment lost 4 bases, leaving 6 bases of the junction unmatched. Germline CDR1 SGHRS, CDR2 YFSETQ. The CDR3 DNA reads as TGCGCCAGCAGCATCGACAGGGGATCCTATGGCTACACCTTC. This translates into CASSIDRGSYGYTF.

The sample holds a few counts of this clonotype. V gene TRBV24-1 combines with J gene TRBJ1-5; D ambiguous. The CDR3 has 16 residues. V was clipped by 2 bases and J by 0 bases, with 10 bases between them. Germline V gene lookup returns CDR1 KGHDR and CDR2 SFDVKD. The CDR3 nucleotides read TGTGCCACCAGTGATTCCGGTCCTTATAGCAATCAGCCCCAGCATTTT. It translates to CATSDSGPYSNQPQHF.

This clonotype was observed a few times. This chain joins TRBV28 and TRBJ2-7, with unresolved D. Germline V gene lookup returns CDR1 MDHEN and CDR2 SYDVKM. The length of the CDR3 is 13 residues. Trimming took off 2 bases at V and 2 bases at J, with 7 bases between the two ends. As DNA, the CDR3 is TGTGCCAGCAGTTTAAGACTGACCTACGAGCAGTACTTC. Its protein is CASSLRLTYEQYF.

This clonotype was picked up a small number of times. The rearrangement links TRBV4-1 to TRBJ2-3; no firm D call. The CDR3 spans 14 residues. Trimming took off 1 base at V and 5 bases at J, with 10 bases between the two ends. Germline V gene data show CDR1 as MGHRA and CDR2 as YSYEKL. The CDR3: CASSQGVGGDTQYF. The CDR3, as DNA: TGCGCCAGCAGCCAAGGAGTTGGTGGAGATACGCAGTATTTT.

The chain recombines TRBV5-5 with TRBJ2-1, with a possible D match to TRBD2 (6 bases). The J call may be faulty, since TRBJ2-7 better matches the DNA end. This CDR3 is built from 15 residues. CDR1 and CDR2 (germline): SGHKS, YYEKEE (reference sequence). CDR3 sequence reads: CASSELASSYNEQYF. The DNA of the CDR3 is TGTGCCAGCAGCGAGCTAGCGAGCTCCTACAATGAGCAGTACTTC.

This clonotype was counted ten times or more. This rearrangement joins TRBV10-3 to TRBJ2-1; 7 bases align to TRBD2. CDR1 ENHRY and CDR2 SYGVKD come from the germline V gene. Trimming took 0 bases from V and 1 from J; bases not matched to a gene: 6. This CDR3 is built from 17 residues. DNA of the CDR3: TGTGCCATCAGTGAGTCTTCCAGCGGGAAGTCCTACAATGAGCAGTTCTTC. It specifies CAISESSSGKSYNEQFF.

This clonotype was recorded a few times. The genes are TRBV29-1 and TRBJ1-2; 10 bases map to TRBD1. The CDR3 totals 14 residues. Germline V gene data show CDR1 as SQVTM and CDR2 as ANQGSEA. J lost 6 bases, V lost 7 bases, and 11 bases had no gene match. CDR3 loop: CSATLSGQGNGYTF. CDR3 DNA: TGCAGCGCCACCCTGTCGGGACAGGGGAATGGCTACACCTTC.

The V call is TRBV7-2, the J call TRBJ2-7; possibly TRBD1 for D (5 bases). TRBJ2-5 explains the end of the DNA better; the J call may be wrong. In germline, CDR1 is SGHTA, CDR2 FQGNSA. The CDR3 has 14 residues. CDR3: CASSPQGVGETQYF. The DNA of the CDR3 is TGTGCCAGCAGCCCCCAAGGGGTCGGAGAGACCCAGTACTTC.

This clonotype has only a few counts. The chain has TRBV27 and TRBJ2-2, with TRBD2 matching 9 bases. Trimming removed 8 bases from V and 2 bases from J; junction bases left unmatched: 12. This CDR3 comprises 17 residues. Looked up from germline, CDR1 is MNHEY and CDR2 is SMNVEV (reference sequence). Here the CDR3 reads CASWDLAGGGNTGELFF. Here the CDR3 DNA reads TGTGCCAGCTGGGACTTGGCGGGAGGGGGAAACACCGGGGAGCTGTTTTTT.

The chain employs TRBV14 and TRBJ2-5, with 8 bases that match TRBD2. Germline V gene lookup returns CDR1 SGHDN and CDR2 FVKESK. The trim removed 1 base at V and 11 bases at J, leaving 15 bases unmatched. CDR3 length equals 16 residues. The CDR3 here is CASSQVLAGGLNEQYF. CDR3 bases: TGTGCCAGCAGCCAAGTTCTTGCGGGAGGACTAAATGAGCAGTACTTC.

This clonotype was recorded a few times. The chain employs TRBV20-1 and TRBJ2-3; D gene uncertain. The V gene lost 4 bases and the J gene lost 4 bases, with 15 bases spanning the gap. The CDR3 length is 14 residues. Looked up from germline, CDR1 is DFQATT and CDR2 is SNEGSKA (reference sequence). CDR3: CSANVPRAADTQYF. The CDR3 DNA sequence: TGCAGTGCTAATGTTCCTAGGGCCGCAGATACGCAGTATTTT.

The table lists this clonotype with a few counts. V is TRBV7-2 and J is TRBJ2-1; TRBD1 agrees at 10 bases. With V trimmed by 5 bases and J by 4 bases, 5 bases remained unmatched. This CDR3 comprises 15 residues. Germline CDR1 reads SGHTA; CDR2 reads FQGNSA. The CDR3 DNA reads TGTGCCAGCAGCCGGGGACAGGGGCGTTACAATGAGCAGTTCTTC. Translated, it gives CASSRGQGRYNEQFF. The variable domain in full, completed from reference TRBV7-2 and TRBJ2-1, reads GAGVSQSPSNKVTEKGKDVELRCDPISGHTALYWYRQSLGQGLEFLIYFQGNSAPDKSGLPSDRFSAERTGGSVSTLTIQRTQQEDSAVYLCASSRGQGRYNEQFFGPGTRLTVL.

This clonotype was seen a handful of times. DNA for the CDR3: TGTGCCAGCACCCTCCCCAGTGCCAATGAGCAGTTCTTC. Protein sequence: CASTLPSANEQFF. J is TRBJ2-1 and V is TRBV7-2; no definite D call. Germline V CDR1 and CDR2: SGHTA, FQGNSA. This CDR3 is built from 13 residues. V lost 7 bases, J lost 6 bases, and 13 bases lay in between.

The rearrangement links TRBV20-1 to TRBJ1-1, with TRBD1 as a possible D gene (5 bases). The germline gives CDR1 DFQATT, CDR2 SNEGSKA (reference sequence). Deletions cut 6 bases from V and 3 bases from J, with 20 bases between. This CDR3 spans 15 amino acids. Written as DNA, the CDR3 is TGCAGTGCACTAACCCCTGGACGGGGGTACACTGAAGCTTTCTTT. It codes for CSALTPGRGYTEAFF.

This clonotype occurred a few times. This rearrangement joins TRBV5-1 to TRBJ1-1, with D unresolved. The V end lost 1 base, the J end lost 1 base, and 17 bases lay between the germline ends. CDR1 SGHRS and CDR2 YFSETQ come from the germline V gene. The CDR3 is 17 residues long. CDR3 in DNA: TGCGCCAGCAGCTTGTACCCGGTGTCAGGAGAGAACACTGAAGCTTTCTTT. As protein: CASSLYPVSGENTEAFF.

This clonotype was recorded a few times. This chain links TRBV28 with TRBJ2-7; 11 bases are a match to TRBD2. Germline CDR1 is MDHEN and CDR2 is SYDVKM. This CDR3 has 13 amino acids. J lost 2 bases, V lost 8 bases, and 2 bases had no gene match. The CDR3 DNA sequence: TGTGCCAGCGGGACTAGCGGTACCTACGAGCAGTACTTC. Translated: CASGTSGTYEQYF.

There are a few counts of this clonotype. The chain carries TRBV10-3 and TRBJ2-5; possibly TRBD1 for D (6 bases). Trimming took off 4 bases at V and 5 bases at J, with 14 bases between the two ends. The CDR3 sequence is 14 residues long. Germline V lookup: CDR1 ENHRY, CDR2 SYGVKD. The CDR3 DNA reads as TGTGCCATCAGTGGCCAGGGGAATTGGGAGACCCAGTACTTC. Its protein is CAISGQGNWETQYF.

This clonotype was counted only a few times. The chain joins TRBV5-1 to TRBJ2-5; D ambiguous. The CDR3 has 16 amino acids. The germline V gene has CDR1 SGHRS and CDR2 YFSETQ. V was shortened by 0 bases and J by 3 bases, with 15 bases between the two germline ends. Here the CDR3 reads CASSLGARSQEETQYF. Written as DNA, the CDR3 is TGCGCCAGCAGCTTGGGGGCACGATCGCAGGAAGAGACCCAGTACTTC.

Only a few counts were recorded for this clonotype. CDR3 nucleotide sequence: TGTGCCAGCAGCTTAGAAGGCGCTGAATACAATGAGCAGTTCTTC. Its protein product is CASSLEGAEYNEQFF. The V and J genes are TRBV11-3 and TRBJ2-1; no clear D gene. Trimming stripped 0 bases from V and 4 bases from J, with 10 bases between. CDR3 length: 15 residues. In germline, CDR1 is SGHNT, CDR2 YENEEA.

The chain links TRBV27 to TRBJ2-7; D gene unclear. CDR3 length: 13 residues. Germline values: CDR1 MNHEY, CDR2 SMNVEV (reference sequence). With 5 bases removed from V and 2 bases from J, the gap between germline ends came to 10 bases. The CDR3 bases are TGTGCCAGCAGTATCGGAGTTACCTACGAGCAGTACTTC. Amino acids: CASSIGVTYEQYF.

This sequence joins TRBV20-1 and TRBJ1-5, with D tentatively TRBD1 (6 bases). This CDR3 comprises 13 residues. The ends were cut back, 2 bases at V and 9 bases at J, with 14 bases in the middle. Germline CDR1 DFQATT, CDR2 SNEGSKA (reference sequence). CDR3 nucleotide sequence: TGCAGTGCTAGAAACAGGGCAATCGGGCCCCAGCATTTT. Its translation is CSARNRAIGPQHF.

The genes are TRBV7-2 and TRBJ2-3; TRBD2 matches 11 bases. Germline V CDR1 and CDR2: SGHTA, FQGNSA. The CDR3 runs 14 residues. Trimming at V came to 5 bases and at J to 5 bases, leaving 3 bases not matched to a gene. Here the CDR3 reads CASSKGLAVDTQYF. The CDR3 DNA sequence: TGTGCCAGCAGCAAGGGACTAGCGGTAGATACGCAGTATTTT.

This chain joins TRBV20-1 and TRBJ1-4; TRBD1 is a possible D gene (5 bases). Trimming stripped 0 bases from V and 4 bases from J, with 9 bases between. The CDR3 is 14 amino acids. The germline V gene has CDR1 DFQATT and CDR2 SNEGSKA (reference sequence). For the CDR3, the DNA is TGCAGTGCTAGAGATGCGGGGCTTAATGAAAAACTGTTTTTT. It is translated as CSARDAGLNEKLFF.

This chain joins TRBV28 and TRBJ1-1, with TRBD1 as a possible D gene (5 bases). The CDR3 length is 14 residues. Trimming shortened V by 7 bases and J by 5 bases, and 17 bases separated the two germline ends. In germline, CDR1 is MDHEN, CDR2 SYDVKM. CDR3 in DNA: TGTGCCAGCAAGGGGATAACTGGACTGACTGAAGCTTTCTTT. Protein product: CASKGITGLTEAFF.

The chain uses TRBV5-1 and TRBJ2-5, with 7 bases fitting TRBD2. Trimming removed 5 bases from V and 5 bases from J; junction bases left unmatched: 6. Germline assignment: CDR1 SGHRS and CDR2 YFSETQ. The CDR3 has 13 amino acids. The CDR3 is CASRVAGLETQYF. The CDR3 region has the DNA TGCGCCAGCAGGGTAGCGGGTTTGGAGACCCAGTACTTC.

This clonotype was observed a handful of times. The rearrangement links TRBV10-3 to TRBJ2-5; D possibly corresponds to TRBD2 (6 bases). The germline V gene encodes CDR1 ENHRY and CDR2 SYGVKD. This CDR3 contains 13 residues. Trimming stripped 5 bases from V and 5 bases from J, with 12 bases between. The DNA of the CDR3 is TGTGCCATCAGTCAACTAGCAGGGGAGACCCAGTACTTC. Translated, it gives CAISQLAGETQYF.

The chain has TRBV6-1 and TRBJ1-2; D may be TRBD1 (5 bases). V was shortened by 10 bases and J by 1 base, with 13 bases between the two germline ends. Per the germline V gene, CDR1 is MNHNS and CDR2 is SASEGT. The CDR3 totals 13 residues. CDR3 sequence: CATGGEVNYGYTF. The CDR3 DNA sequence: TGTGCCACCGGGGGAGAGGTTAACTATGGCTACACCTTC.

The J gene is TRBJ2-7, the V gene TRBV28; D call uncertain. The J call may be mistaken, given a closer DNA end match to TRBJ2-5. CDR1 and CDR2 from the germline V gene are MDHEN and SYDVKM. CDR3 length equals 11 residues. CDR3 sequence (DNA): TGTGCCAGCACGATGAGAGAGACCCAGTACTTC. Translated: CASTMRETQYF.